This TCR beta chain originates from a study of OX40 agonist ivuxolimab in advanced cancers. Study in general: Patients received ivuxolimab, an intravenous treatment, every 2 weeks at 0.01 to 10 mg/kg.

A word on this clone: Its antigen is undetermined.

The CDR3 totals 14 residues. Germline V CDR1 and CDR2: SGHTA, FQGNSA. Trimming pared 3 bases from V and 5 bases from J, leaving 13 bases between. Repertoires were generated with immunoSEQ multiplex PCR, while TCRdb's copy carries only in-frame clones and drops some. The sample consists of 90,000 to 100,000 clones, roughly 89% of them appearing once. Study-level points and caveats: Within 6 weeks, CD4+ and CD8+ blood T cells expanded clonally at 0.1 to 3.0 mg/kg. Certain nonresponding patients likewise had low normalized T-cell clonal expansion. Mean expanded clone counts were higher in CD8+ than CD4+ T cells.

The starting material was CD4+ or CD8+ T cells sorted from blood, obtained in a trial of the OX40 agonist ivuxolimab. This clonotype was obtained from an adult with an advanced solid tumor such as melanoma, head and neck, liver or kidney cancer. The chain recombines TRBV7-2 with TRBJ1-2; a possible D gene is TRBD1 (5 bases). The CDR3 region has the DNA TGTGCCAGCAGCTTCAGTCAGGGTACATATGGCTACACCTTC. Protein: CASSFSQGTYGYTF.